This T cell receptor beta chain was found in a study of T cell repertoires in cytomegalovirus infection. TCRdb reanalysed the reads using MiXCR and keeps one entry per CDR3 protein. The table has approximately 630,000 distinct CDR3 sequences, 24% seen once. The study, taken as a whole, reports: There were carriers of CMV plus the relevant HLA, and cumulative public TCR beta family frequency identified them. HLA-C-restricted CMV clonotypes gave the most frequent clonotype in two of eight donors.

This clonotype has just a few counts. What it binds is not known. The V end lost 3 bases, the J end lost 3 bases, and 21 bases lay between the germline ends. The CDR3 runs to 17 residues. In germline, CDR1 is DFQATT, CDR2 SNEGSKA (reference sequence). Material: CD8+ T cells from PBMCs. This receptor was taken from a human donor in good health (CMV status not recorded). Some clones in this sample may be carry-over from other donors' samples. The chain is built from TRBV20-1 and TRBJ2-1; D is possibly TRBD2 (5 bases). In nucleotides, the CDR3 is TGCAGTGCTAGCCTCTCCATTGCGGGCGGTTACTACAATGAGCAGTTCTTC. Amino acid sequence: CSASLSIAGGYYNEQFF.